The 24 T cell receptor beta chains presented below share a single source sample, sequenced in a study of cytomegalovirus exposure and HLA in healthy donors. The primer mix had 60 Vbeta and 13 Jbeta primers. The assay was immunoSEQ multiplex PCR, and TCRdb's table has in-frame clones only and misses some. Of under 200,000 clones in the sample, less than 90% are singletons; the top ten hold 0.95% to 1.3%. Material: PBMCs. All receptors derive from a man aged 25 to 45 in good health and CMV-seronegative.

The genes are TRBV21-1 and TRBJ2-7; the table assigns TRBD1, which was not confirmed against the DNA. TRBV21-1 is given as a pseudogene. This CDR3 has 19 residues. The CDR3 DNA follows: TGTGCCAGCAGCAAAATCCACCGGACGGGACAGGGTATAATGAACGAGCAGTACTTC. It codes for CASSKIHRTGQGIMNEQYF.

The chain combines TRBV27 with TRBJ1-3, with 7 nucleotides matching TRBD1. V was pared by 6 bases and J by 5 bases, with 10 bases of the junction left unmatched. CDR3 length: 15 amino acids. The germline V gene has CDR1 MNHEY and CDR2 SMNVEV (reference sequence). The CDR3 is CASSPGVTGRNTIYF. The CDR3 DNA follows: TGTGCCAGCAGCCCAGGGGTGACAGGGAGAAACACCATATATTTT.

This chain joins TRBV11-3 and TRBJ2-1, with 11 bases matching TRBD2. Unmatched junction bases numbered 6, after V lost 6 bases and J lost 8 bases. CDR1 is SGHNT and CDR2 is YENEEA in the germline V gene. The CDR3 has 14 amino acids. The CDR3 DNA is TGTGCCAGCAGTCCTGGTAGCGGGAGGGATGAGCAGTTCTTC. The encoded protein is CASSPGSGRDEQFF.

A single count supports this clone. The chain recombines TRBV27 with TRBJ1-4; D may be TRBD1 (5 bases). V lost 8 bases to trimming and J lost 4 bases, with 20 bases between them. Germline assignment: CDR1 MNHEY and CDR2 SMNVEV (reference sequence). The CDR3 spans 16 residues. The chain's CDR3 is CASGPGLGRDNEKLFF. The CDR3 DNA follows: TGTGCCAGCGGGCCGGGGCTCGGGCGGGATAATGAAAAACTGTTTTTT. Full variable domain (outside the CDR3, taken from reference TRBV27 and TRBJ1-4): EAQVTQNPRYLITVTGKKLTVTCSQNMNHEYMSWYRQDPGLGLRQIYYSMNVEVTDKGDVPEGYKVSRKEKRNFPLILESPSPNQTSLYFCASGPGLGRDNEKLFFGSGTQLSVL.

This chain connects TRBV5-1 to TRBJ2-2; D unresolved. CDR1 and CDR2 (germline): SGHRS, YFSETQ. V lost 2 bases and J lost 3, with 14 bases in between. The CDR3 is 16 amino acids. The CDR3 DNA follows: TGCGCCAGCAGCTTCGACGGATCACAGTACACCGGGGAGCTGTTTTTT. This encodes CASSFDGSQYTGELFF.

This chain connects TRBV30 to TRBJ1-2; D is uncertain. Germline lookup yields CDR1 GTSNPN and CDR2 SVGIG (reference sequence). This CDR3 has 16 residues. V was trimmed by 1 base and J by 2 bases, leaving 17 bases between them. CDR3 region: CAWSARRERPNYGYTF. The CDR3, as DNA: TGTGCCTGGAGTGCCCGGAGGGAAAGACCCAACTATGGCTACACCTTC.

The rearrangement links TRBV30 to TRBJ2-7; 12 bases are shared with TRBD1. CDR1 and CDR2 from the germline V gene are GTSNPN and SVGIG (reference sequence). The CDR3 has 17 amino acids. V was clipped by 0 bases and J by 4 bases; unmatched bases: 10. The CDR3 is CAWSVYPGQGAGYEQYF. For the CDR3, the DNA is TGTGCCTGGAGTGTTTACCCGGGACAGGGGGCAGGGTACGAGCAGTACTTC.

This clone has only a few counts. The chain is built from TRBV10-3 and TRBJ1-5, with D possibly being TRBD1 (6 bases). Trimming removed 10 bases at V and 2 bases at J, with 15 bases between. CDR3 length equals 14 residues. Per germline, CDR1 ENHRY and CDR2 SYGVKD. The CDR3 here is CATAQGMGNQPQHF. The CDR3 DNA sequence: TGTGCCACCGCACAGGGTATGGGCAATCAGCCCCAGCATTTT.

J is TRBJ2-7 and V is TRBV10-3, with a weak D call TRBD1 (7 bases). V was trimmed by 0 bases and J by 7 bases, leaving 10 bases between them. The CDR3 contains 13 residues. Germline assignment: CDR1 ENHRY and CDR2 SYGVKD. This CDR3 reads CAISESRGREQYF. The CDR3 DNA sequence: TGTGCCATCAGTGAGTCCAGGGGGAGGGAGCAGTACTTC.

Here the CDR3 reads CASSLSARAPGELFF. CDR3 sequence (DNA): TGTGCCAGCAGCTTATCCGCCAGGGCGCCCGGGGAGCTGTTTTTT. The J gene is TRBJ2-2, the V gene TRBV7-2, with D perhaps TRBD1 (5 bases). There are 15 residues in the CDR3. Per germline, CDR1 SGHTA and CDR2 FQGNSA. Deletions cut 2 bases from V and 6 bases from J, with 13 bases between.

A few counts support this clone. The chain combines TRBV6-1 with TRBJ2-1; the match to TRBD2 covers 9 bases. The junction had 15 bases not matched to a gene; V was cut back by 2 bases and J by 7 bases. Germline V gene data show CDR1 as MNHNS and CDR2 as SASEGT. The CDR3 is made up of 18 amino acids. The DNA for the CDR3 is TGTGCCAGCAGTGAACCCTGGCGGGGGGGCCCACTTTGTAATGAGCAGTTCTTC. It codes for CASSEPWRGGPLCNEQFF.

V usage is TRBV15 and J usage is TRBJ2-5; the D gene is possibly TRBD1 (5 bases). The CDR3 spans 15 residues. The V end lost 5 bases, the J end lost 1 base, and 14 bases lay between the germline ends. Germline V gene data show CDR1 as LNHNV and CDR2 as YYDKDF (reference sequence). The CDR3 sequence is CATSDGPQVQETQYF. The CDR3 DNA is TGTGCCACCAGCGATGGACCACAGGTCCAAGAGACCCAGTACTTC. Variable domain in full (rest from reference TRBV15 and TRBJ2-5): DAMVIQNPRYQVTQFGKPVTLSCSQTLNHNVMYWYQQKSSQAPKLLFHYYDKDFNNEADTPDNFQSRRPNTSFCFLDIRSPGLGDTAMYLCATSDGPQVQETQYFGPGTRLLVL.

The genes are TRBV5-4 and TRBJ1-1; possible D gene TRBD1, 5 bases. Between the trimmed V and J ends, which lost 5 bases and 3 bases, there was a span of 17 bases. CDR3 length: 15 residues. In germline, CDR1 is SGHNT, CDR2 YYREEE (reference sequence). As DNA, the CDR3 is TGTGCCAGCAGGGGTGGGCCAGGGAAGGACACTGAAGCTTTCTTT. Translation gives CASRGGPGKDTEAFF. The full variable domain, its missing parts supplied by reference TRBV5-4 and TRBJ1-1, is ETGVTQSPTHLIKTRGQQVTLRCSSQSGHNTVSWYQQALGQGPQFIFQYYREEENGRGNFPPRFSGLQFPNYSSELNVNALELDDSALYLCASRGGPGKDTEAFFGQGTRLTVV.

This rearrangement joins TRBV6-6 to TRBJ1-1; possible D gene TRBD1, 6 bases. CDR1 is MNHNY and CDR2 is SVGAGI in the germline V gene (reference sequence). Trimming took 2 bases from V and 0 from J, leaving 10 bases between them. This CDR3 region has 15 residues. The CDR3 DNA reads TGTGCCAGCAGTTACGCAGGGGATTTGAACACTGAAGCTTTCTTT. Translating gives CASSYAGDLNTEAFF.

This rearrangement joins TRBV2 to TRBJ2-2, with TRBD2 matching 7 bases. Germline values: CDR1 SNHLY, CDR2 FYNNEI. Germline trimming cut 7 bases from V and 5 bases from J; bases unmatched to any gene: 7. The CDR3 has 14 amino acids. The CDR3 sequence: CASMVGGETGELFF. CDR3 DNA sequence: TGTGCCAGCATGGTGGGAGGGGAGACCGGGGAGCTGTTTTTT. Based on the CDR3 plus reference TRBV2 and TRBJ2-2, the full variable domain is EPEVTQTPSHQVTQMGQEVILRCVPISNHLYFYWYRQILGQKVEFLVSFYNNEISEKSEIFDDQFSVERPDGSNFTLKIRSTKLEDSAMYFCASMVGGETGELFFGEGSRLTVL.

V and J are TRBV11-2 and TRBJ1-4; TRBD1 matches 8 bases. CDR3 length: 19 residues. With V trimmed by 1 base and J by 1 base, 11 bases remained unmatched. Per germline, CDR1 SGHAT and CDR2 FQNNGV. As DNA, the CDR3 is TGTGCCAGCAGCTTAGCCTTCAGGGGGCTGAGGAGAACTAATGAAAAACTGTTTTTT. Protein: CASSLAFRGLRRTNEKLFF.

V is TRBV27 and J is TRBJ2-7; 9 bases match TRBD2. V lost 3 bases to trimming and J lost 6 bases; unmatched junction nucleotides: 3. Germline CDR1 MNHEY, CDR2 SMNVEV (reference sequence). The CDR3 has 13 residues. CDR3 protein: CASSFSGRIEQYF. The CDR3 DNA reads TGTGCCAGCAGTTTTAGCGGGAGAATCGAGCAGTACTTC.

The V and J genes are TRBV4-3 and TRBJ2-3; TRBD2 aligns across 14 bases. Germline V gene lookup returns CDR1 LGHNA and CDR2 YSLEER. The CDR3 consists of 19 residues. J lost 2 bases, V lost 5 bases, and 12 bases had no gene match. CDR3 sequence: CASSKTSGRAGANTDTQYF. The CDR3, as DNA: TGCGCCAGCAGCAAGACTAGCGGGAGGGCGGGGGCGAACACAGATACGCAGTATTTT.

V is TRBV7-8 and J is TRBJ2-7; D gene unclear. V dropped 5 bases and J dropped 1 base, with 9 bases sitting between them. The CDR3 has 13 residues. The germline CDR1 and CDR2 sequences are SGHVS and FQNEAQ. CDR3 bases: TGTGCCAGCAGCACCCTCGGGTCCTACGAGCAGTACTTC. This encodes CASSTLGSYEQYF.

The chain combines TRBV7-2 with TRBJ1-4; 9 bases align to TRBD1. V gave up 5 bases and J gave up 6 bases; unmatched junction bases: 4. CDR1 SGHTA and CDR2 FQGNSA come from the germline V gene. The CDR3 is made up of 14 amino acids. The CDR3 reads CASSPGQGYEKLFF. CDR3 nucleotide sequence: TGTGCCAGCAGCCCAGGACAGGGGTATGAAAAACTGTTTTTT.

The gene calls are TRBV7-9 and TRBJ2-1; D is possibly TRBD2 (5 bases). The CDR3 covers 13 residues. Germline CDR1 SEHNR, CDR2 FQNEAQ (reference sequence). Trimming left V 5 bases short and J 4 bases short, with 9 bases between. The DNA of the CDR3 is TGTGCCAGCAGCGTCGGGAATTACAATGAGCAGTTCTTC. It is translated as CASSVGNYNEQFF. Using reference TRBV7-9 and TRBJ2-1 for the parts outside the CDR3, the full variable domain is DTGVSQNPRHKITKRGQNVTFRCDPISEHNRLYWYRQTLGQGPEFLTYFQNEAQLEKSRLLSDRFSAERPKGSFSTLEIQRTEQGDSAMYLCASSVGNYNEQFFGPGTRLTVL.

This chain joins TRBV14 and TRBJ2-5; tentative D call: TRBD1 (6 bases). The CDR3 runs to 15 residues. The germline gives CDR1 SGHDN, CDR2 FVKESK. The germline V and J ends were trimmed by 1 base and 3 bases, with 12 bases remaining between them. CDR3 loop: CASSQGYREKETQYF. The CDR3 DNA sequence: TGTGCCAGCAGCCAAGGTTACAGGGAGAAAGAGACCCAGTACTTC. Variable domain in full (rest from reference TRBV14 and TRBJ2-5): EAGVTQFPSHSVIEKGQTVTLRCDPISGHDNLYWYRRVMGKEIKFLLHFVKESKQDESGMPNNRFLAERTGGTYSTLKVQPAELEDSGVYFCASSQGYREKETQYFGPGTRLLVL.

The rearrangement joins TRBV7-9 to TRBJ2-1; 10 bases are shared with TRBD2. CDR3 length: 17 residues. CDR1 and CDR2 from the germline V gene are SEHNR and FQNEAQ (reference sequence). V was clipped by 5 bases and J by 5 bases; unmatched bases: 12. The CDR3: CASSRFSGGLSDNEQFF. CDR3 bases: TGTGCCAGCAGCCGCTTTAGCGGGGGGCTTTCGGACAATGAGCAGTTCTTC.

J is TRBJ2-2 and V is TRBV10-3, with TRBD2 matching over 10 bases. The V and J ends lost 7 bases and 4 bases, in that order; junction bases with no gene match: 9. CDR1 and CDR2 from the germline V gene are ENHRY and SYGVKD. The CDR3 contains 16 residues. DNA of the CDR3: TGTGCCATCACTAGCGGGGGTTTATCGGGCACCGGGGAGCTGTTTTTT. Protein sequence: CAITSGGLSGTGELFF.